The 13 T cell receptor beta chains given below trace back to one sample, sequenced in a study of beta chain features in type 1 diabetes. Findings and limits, study-wide: All four CD4+ subsets of Type 1 diabetes patients contained TCRB CDR3s that were moderately but significantly shorter.

Every isolated RNA sample was fully reverse transcribed, so sequencing captured expressed TCRB transcripts. This table comes from immunoSEQ multiplex PCR, and its TCRdb copy is limited to in-frame clones, with some not included. The sample records about 710,000 clones, 11% to 15% being singletons. These TCRs are of unknown antigen specificity. Sequencing input: naive CD4+ T cells from blood. Receptors originate from a man between 18 and 35 years old with type 1 diabetes.

This clone was picked up one time. V is TRBV6-6 and J is TRBJ1-2, with TRBD1 matching 10 bases. The V segment lost 4 bases and the J segment 2 bases; nucleotides outside the gene matches: 4. Looked up from germline, CDR1 is MNHNY and CDR2 is SVGAGI (reference sequence). The CDR3 loop spans 15 amino acids. CDR3 protein: CASSSRDRGNYGYTF. The CDR3 bases are TGTGCCAGCAGTTCCAGGGACAGGGGAAACTATGGCTACACCTTC.

This clone showed up just a few times. J is TRBJ2-5 and V is TRBV4-3, with D perhaps matching TRBD1 (6 bases). CDR1 is LGHNA and CDR2 is YSLEER in the germline V gene. The CDR3 covers 16 residues. V was cut by 4 bases and J by 0 bases, with 15 bases left in between. The CDR3 sequence: CASSPRPRGDQETQYF. The CDR3 nucleotides are TGCGCCAGCAGCCCGAGGCCCAGGGGTGACCAAGAGACCCAGTACTTC.

The V and J genes are TRBV5-4 and TRBJ2-7; a possible D gene is TRBD2 (5 bases). The CDR3 is 14 amino acids. Germline V gives CDR1 SGHNT, CDR2 YYREEE (reference sequence). The V end lost 0 bases, the J end lost 1 base, and 8 bases lay between the germline ends. Here the CDR3 reads CASSLGTDSYEQYF. The CDR3 DNA reads as TGTGCCAGCAGCTTGGGGACTGATTCCTACGAGCAGTACTTC.

This clone was observed a few times. The V call is TRBV10-3, the J call TRBJ2-7; 8 nucleotides line up with TRBD1. The length of the CDR3 is 14 residues. Losses at the gene ends were 5 bases for V and 2 bases for J; bases not matched to a gene: 5. In germline, CDR1 is ENHRY, CDR2 SYGVKD. The CDR3 region is CAISQGQGTYEQYF. In DNA, the CDR3 is TGTGCCATCAGTCAAGGACAGGGAACCTACGAGCAGTACTTC.

This clone was seen more than once but under ten times. V gene TRBV28 combines with J gene TRBJ1-4; D unclear. There are 11 residues in the CDR3. Germline loops: CDR1 MDHEN, CDR2 SYDVKM. V was shortened by 3 bases and J by 6 bases, with 2 bases between the two germline ends. The CDR3 DNA sequence: TGTGCCAGCAGTTTGGATGAAAAACTGTTTTTT. Protein product: CASSLDEKLFF.

The chain links TRBV30 to TRBJ2-7, with a possible D match to TRBD2 (6 bases). This CDR3 spans 15 amino acids. Germline V gives CDR1 GTSNPN, CDR2 SVGIG (reference sequence). Trimming shortened V by 3 bases and J by 4 bases, and 19 bases separated the two germline ends. CDR3 amino acids: CAWSRSPEGQYEQYF. CDR3 DNA: TGTGCCTGGAGCCGCTCCCCGGAGGGGCAGTACGAGCAGTACTTC. The complete variable domain, with remaining parts taken from reference TRBV30 and TRBJ2-7, reads SQTIHQWPATLVQPVGSPLSLECTVEGTSNPNLYWYRQAAGRGLQLLFYSVGIGQISSEVPQNLSASRPQDRQFILSSKKLLLSDSGFYLCAWSRSPEGQYEQYFGPGTRLTVT.

The chain joins TRBV29-1 to TRBJ1-1; D may be TRBD1 (5 bases). Germline V gene data show CDR1 as SQVTM and CDR2 as ANQGSEA. The CDR3 is 15 amino acids. The germline V and J ends were trimmed by 6 bases and 0 bases, with 17 bases remaining between them. The CDR3 protein is CSVGGNSRVNTEAFF. The CDR3 DNA is TGCAGCGTGGGGGGTAATTCCAGGGTGAACACTGAAGCTTTCTTT.

The chain is built from TRBV30 and TRBJ2-5; D is undetermined. This CDR3 is built from 13 residues. CDR1 is GTSNPN, CDR2 SVGIG, per germline (reference sequence). The V end was cut by 0 bases, the J end by 4 bases, with 9 bases between. The CDR3: CAWSVSYRETQYF. In DNA, the CDR3 is TGTGCCTGGAGTGTATCTTATCGAGAGACCCAGTACTTC.

The rearrangement links TRBV29-1 to TRBJ1-1; TRBD1 is a possible D gene (6 bases). The ends were cut back, 6 bases at V and 1 base at J, with 12 bases in the middle. CDR3 length: 13 amino acids. From germline, CDR1 is SQVTM and CDR2 ANQGSEA. CDR3 sequence: CSVQYRENTEAFF. In DNA form, the CDR3 reads TGCAGCGTACAATACAGGGAGAACACTGAAGCTTTCTTT.

The chain joins TRBV6-5 to TRBJ2-5, with D possibly called TRBD1 or TRBD2 (5 bases each). From germline, CDR1 is MNHEY and CDR2 SVGAGI. The CDR3 is made up of 14 amino acids. The V and J ends lost 8 bases and 1 base respectively, with 14 bases between them. The CDR3 sequence is CASQRGPVQETQYF. The DNA of the CDR3 is TGTGCCAGCCAACGGGGACCCGTCCAAGAGACCCAGTACTTC.

A few counts support this clone. The chain combines TRBV5-4 with TRBJ2-1, with 9 bases aligning to TRBD1. There are 14 residues in the CDR3. Germline trimming cut 5 bases from V and 8 bases from J; bases unmatched to any gene: 8. Germline V CDR1 and CDR2: SGHNT, YYREEE (reference sequence). DNA of the CDR3: TGTGCCAGCAGTTTACAGGGGGCAGGCTATGAGCAGTTCTTC. This sequence encodes CASSLQGAGYEQFF. The variable domain in full, with the rest retrieved from reference TRBV5-4 and TRBJ2-1, is ETGVTQSPTHLIKTRGQQVTLRCSSQSGHNTVSWYQQALGQGPQFIFQYYREEENGRGNFPPRFSGLQFPNYSSELNVNALELDDSALYLCASSLQGAGYEQFFGPGTRLTVL.

This clone was detected only a few times. The chain uses TRBV25-1 and TRBJ2-7; 10 bases line up with TRBD2. From germline, CDR1 is MGHDK and CDR2 SYGVNS. V trimming: 7 bases; J trimming: 2 bases; junction bases outside the gene matches: 11. The CDR3 has 16 residues. CDR3: CASTSAELAGTYEQYF. The CDR3 nucleotides are TGTGCCAGCACCTCGGCGGAACTAGCGGGAACCTACGAGCAGTACTTC.

Only a few counts were recorded for this clone. This sequence joins TRBV19 and TRBJ2-1; 11 positions match TRBD2. There are 17 residues in the CDR3. Trimming at V came to 5 bases and at J to 4 bases, leaving 10 bases not matched to a gene. The germline V gene encodes CDR1 LNHDA and CDR2 SQIVND (reference sequence). The CDR3 protein is CASSPRSLAGVYNEQFF. The CDR3 DNA reads TGTGCCAGTAGTCCCCGATCACTAGCGGGGGTTTACAATGAGCAGTTCTTC.